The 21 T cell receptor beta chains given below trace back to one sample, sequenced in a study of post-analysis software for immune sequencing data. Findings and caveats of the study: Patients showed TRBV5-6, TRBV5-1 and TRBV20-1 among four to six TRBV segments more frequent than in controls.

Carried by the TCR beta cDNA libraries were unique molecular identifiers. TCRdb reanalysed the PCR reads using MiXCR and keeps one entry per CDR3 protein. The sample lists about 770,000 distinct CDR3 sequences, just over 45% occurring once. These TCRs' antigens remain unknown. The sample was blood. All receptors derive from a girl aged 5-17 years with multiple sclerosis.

CDR3 sequence reads: CASSLAREVKNIQYF. In DNA, the CDR3 is TGTGCCAGCAGTTTAGCGCGGGAAGTCAAAAACATTCAGTACTTC. The V gene is TRBV12-3 or TRBV12-4, the J gene TRBJ2-4; D might be TRBD2 (6 bases). The ends were cut back, 0 bases at V and 3 bases at J, with 9 bases in the middle. This CDR3 contains 15 residues.

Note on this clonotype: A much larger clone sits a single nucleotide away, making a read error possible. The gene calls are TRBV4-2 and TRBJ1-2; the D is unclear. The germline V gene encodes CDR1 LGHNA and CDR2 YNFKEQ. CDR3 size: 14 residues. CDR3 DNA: TGTACCAGCAGCCAAGGACGGAGCAACTATGGCTACACCTTC. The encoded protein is CTSSQGRSNYGYTF.

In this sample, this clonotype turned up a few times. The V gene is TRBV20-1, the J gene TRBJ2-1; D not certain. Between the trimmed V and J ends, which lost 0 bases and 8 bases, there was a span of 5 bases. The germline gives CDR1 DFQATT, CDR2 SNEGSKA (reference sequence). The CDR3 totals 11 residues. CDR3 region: CSARDRYEQFF. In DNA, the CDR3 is TGCAGTGCTAGAGATCGGTATGAGCAGTTCTTC.

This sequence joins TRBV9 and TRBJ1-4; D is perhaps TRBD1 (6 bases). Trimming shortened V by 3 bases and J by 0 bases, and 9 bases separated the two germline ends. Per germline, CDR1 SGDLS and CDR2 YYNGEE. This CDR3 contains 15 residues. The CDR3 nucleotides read TGTGCCAGCAGCGAGACAGGCTCAACTAATGAAAAACTGTTTTTT. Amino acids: CASSETGSTNEKLFF.

CDR3 sequence: CASSSVTLAGVYNEQFF. DNA for the CDR3: TGTGCCAGCAGTTCCGTTACACTAGCGGGAGTGTACAATGAGCAGTTCTTC. This chain connects TRBV6-2 or TRBV6-3 to TRBJ2-1; TRBD2 aligns across 11 bases. Germline values: CDR1 MNHEY, CDR2 SVGEGT. Trimming took 4 bases from V and 4 from J; bases not matched to a gene: 9. This CDR3 has 17 amino acids.

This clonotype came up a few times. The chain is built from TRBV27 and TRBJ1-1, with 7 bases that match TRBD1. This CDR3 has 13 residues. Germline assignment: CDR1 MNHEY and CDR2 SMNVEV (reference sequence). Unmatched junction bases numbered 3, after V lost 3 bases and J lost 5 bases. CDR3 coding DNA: TGTGCCAGCAGTTTCGGCAGGGGGACTGAAGCTTTCTTT. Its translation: CASSFGRGTEAFF.

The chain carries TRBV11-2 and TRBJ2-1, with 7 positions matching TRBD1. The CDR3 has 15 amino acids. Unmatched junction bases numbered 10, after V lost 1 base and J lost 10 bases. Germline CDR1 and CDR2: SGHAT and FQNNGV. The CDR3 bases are TGTGCCAGCAGCTTAGTTTACAGGGGCGACTACGAGCAGTTCTTC. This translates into CASSLVYRGDYEQFF.

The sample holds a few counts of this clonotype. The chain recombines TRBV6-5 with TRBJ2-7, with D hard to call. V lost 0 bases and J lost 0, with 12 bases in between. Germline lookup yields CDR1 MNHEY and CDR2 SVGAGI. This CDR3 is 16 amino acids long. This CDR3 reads CASSYSYYGSSYEQYF. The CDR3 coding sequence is TGTGCCAGCAGTTACTCTTACTATGGTTCCTCCTACGAGCAGTACTTC.

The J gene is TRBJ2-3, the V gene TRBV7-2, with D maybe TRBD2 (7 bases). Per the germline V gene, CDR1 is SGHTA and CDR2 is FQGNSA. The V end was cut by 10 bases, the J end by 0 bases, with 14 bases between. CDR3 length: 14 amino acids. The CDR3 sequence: CATLGGLSTDTQYF. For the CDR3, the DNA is TGTGCCACCCTGGGGGGGCTCAGCACAGATACGCAGTATTTT.

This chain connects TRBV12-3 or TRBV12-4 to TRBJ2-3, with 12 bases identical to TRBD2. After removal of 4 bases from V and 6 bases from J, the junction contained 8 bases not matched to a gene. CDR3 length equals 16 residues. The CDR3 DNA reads TGTGCCAGCAGTTCAAGACTAGCGGGAGCATCGGATACGCAGTATTTT. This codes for CASSSRLAGASDTQYF.

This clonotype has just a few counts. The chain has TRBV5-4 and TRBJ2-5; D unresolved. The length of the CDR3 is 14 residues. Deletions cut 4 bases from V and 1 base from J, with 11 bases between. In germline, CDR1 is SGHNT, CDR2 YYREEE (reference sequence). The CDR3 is CASSRNRIQETQYF. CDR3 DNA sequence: TGTGCCAGCAGCCGAAACCGGATCCAAGAGACCCAGTACTTC.

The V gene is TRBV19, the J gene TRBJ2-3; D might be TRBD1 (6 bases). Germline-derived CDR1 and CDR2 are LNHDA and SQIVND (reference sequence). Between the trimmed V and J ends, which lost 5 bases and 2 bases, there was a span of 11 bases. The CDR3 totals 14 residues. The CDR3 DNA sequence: TGTGCCAGTAGTCCCGGACAGTTCACAGATACGCAGTATTTT. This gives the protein CASSPGQFTDTQYF.

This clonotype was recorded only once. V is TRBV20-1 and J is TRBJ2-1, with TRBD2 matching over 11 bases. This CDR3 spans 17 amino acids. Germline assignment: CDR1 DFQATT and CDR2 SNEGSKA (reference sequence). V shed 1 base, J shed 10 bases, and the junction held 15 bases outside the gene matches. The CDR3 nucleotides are TGCAGTGCTAGAGTCTTATTCGGGACTAGCGGCCTCAGAGAGCAGTTCTTC. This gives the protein CSARVLFGTSGLREQFF.

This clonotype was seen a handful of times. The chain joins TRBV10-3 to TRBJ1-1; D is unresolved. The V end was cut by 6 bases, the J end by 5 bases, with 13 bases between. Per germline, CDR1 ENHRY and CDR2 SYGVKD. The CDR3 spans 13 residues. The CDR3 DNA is TGTGCCATCAGCGGAGTCTGGGGTACTGAAGCTTTCTTT. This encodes CAISGVWGTEAFF.

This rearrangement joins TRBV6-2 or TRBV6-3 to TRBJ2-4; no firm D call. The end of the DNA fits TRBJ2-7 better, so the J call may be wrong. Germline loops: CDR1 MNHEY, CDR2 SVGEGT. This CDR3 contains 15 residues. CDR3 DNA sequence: TGTGCCAGCACCGTTTCAAGGGATCACTCCTACGAGCAGTACTTC. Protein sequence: CASTVSRDHSYEQYF.

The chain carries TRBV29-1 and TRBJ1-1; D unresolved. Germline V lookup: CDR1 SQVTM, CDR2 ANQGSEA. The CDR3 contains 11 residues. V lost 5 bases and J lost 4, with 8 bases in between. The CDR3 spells CSVKVSTEAFF. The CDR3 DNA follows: TGCAGCGTTAAGGTGAGCACTGAAGCTTTCTTT.

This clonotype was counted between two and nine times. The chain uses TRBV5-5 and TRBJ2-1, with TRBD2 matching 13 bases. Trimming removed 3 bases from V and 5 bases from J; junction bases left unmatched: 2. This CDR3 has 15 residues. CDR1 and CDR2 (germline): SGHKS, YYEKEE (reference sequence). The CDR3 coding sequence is TGTGCCAGCAGCTCAACTAGCGGGAGGGACAATGAGCAGTTCTTC. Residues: CASSSTSGRDNEQFF.

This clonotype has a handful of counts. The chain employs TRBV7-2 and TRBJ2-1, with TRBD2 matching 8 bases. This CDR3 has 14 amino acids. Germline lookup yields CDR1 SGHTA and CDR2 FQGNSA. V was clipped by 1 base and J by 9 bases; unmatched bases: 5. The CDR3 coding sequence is TGTGCCAGCAGCTTAGTCAGCGCGGGAGGTGAGCAGTTCTTC. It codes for CASSLVSAGGEQFF. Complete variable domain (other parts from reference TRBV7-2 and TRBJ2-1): GAGVSQSPSNKVTEKGKDVELRCDPISGHTALYWYRQSLGQGLEFLIYFQGNSAPDKSGLPSDRFSAERTGGSVSTLTIQRTQQEDSAVYLCASSLVSAGGEQFFGPGTRLTVL.

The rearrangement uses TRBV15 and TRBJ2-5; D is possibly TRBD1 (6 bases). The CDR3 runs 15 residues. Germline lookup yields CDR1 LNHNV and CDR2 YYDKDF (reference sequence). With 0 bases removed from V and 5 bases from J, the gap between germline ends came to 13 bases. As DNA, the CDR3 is TGTGCCACCAGCAGAGATAAACAGGGCGGGGAGACCCAGTACTTC. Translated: CATSRDKQGGETQYF.

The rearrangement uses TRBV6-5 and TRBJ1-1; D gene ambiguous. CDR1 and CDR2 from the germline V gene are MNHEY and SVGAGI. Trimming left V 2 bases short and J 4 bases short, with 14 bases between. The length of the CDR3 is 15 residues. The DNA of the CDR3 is TGTGCCAGCAGTTACGGGATTGTGTCGACCACTGAAGCTTTCTTT. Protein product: CASSYGIVSTTEAFF.

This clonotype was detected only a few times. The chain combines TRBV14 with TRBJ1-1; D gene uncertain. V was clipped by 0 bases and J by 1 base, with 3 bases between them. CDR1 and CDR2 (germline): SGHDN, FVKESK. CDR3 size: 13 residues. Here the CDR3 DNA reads TGTGCCAGCAGCCAAGATCAGAACACTGAAGCTTTCTTT. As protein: CASSQDQNTEAFF.